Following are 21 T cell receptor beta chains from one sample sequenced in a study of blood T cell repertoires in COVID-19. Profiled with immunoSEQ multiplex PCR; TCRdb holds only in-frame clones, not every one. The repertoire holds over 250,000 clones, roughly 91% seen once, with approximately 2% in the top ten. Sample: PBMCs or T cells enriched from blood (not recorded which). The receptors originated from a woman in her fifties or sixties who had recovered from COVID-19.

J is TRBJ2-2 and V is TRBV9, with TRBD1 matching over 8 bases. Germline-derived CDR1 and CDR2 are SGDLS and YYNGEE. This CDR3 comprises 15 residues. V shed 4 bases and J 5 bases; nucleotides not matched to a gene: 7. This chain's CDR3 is CASSPWTGNTGELFF. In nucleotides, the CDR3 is TGTGCCAGCAGCCCATGGACAGGGAATACCGGGGAGCTGTTTTTT.

The DNA for the CDR3 is TGTGCCAGCAGCATAAATCAGGGGGCTGTAGGAAACACCATATATTTT. Translated: CASSINQGAVGNTIYF. The chain uses TRBV27 and TRBJ1-3; 8 bases are shared with TRBD1. CDR1 and CDR2 (germline): MNHEY, SMNVEV (reference sequence). CDR3 length: 16 amino acids. V dropped 6 bases and J dropped 4; count of bases not matched to a gene: 11.

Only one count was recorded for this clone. The CDR3 nucleotides read TGTGCCAGCAGCAAGACAGGGGGTGATTCACCCCTCCACTTT. It specifies CASSKTGGDSPLHF. The chain carries TRBV7-2 and TRBJ1-6; 9 bases are shared with TRBD1. Germline loops: CDR1 SGHTA, CDR2 FQGNSA. The J segment lost 8 bases and the V segment lost 5 bases, leaving 4 bases of the junction unmatched. The CDR3 is 14 residues long.

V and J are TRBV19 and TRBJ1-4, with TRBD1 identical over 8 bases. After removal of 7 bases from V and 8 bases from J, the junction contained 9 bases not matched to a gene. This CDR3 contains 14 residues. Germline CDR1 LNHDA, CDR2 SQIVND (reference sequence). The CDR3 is CASISQGAPEKLFF. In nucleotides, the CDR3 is TGTGCCAGTATCTCCCAGGGGGCCCCCGAAAAACTGTTTTTT.

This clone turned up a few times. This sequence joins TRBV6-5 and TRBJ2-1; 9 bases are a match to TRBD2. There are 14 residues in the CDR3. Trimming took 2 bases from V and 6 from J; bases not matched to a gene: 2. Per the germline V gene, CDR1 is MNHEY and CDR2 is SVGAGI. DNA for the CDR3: TGTGCCAGCAGTTACAAACTAGCGGGCAATGAGCAGTTCTTC. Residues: CASSYKLAGNEQFF.

The CDR3 coding sequence is TGTGCCAGCAGCCCTAGAAGCGGGAGGGATTACAATGAGCAGTTCTTC. Its protein is CASSPRSGRDYNEQFF. V usage is TRBV7-2 and J usage is TRBJ2-1; 10 nucleotides align to TRBD2. Germline lookup yields CDR1 SGHTA and CDR2 FQGNSA. V trimming: 5 bases; J trimming: 4 bases; junction bases outside the gene matches: 8. CDR3 size: 16 residues.

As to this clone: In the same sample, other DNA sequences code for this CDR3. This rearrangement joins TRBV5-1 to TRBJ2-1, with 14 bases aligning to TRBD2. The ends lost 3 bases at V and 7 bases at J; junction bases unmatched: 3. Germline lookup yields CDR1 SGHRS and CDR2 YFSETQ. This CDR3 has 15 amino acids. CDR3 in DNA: TGCGCCAGCAGCTCGGGACTAGCGGGAGTTAATGAGCAGTTCTTC. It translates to CASSSGLAGVNEQFF.

CDR3 sequence (DNA): TGTGCCAGCAGAGTCGGACAGGGGAACTATGGCTACACCTTC. It encodes CASRVGQGNYGYTF. The chain recombines TRBV6-5 with TRBJ1-2; 9 bases are a match to TRBD1. Germline lookup yields CDR1 MNHEY and CDR2 SVGAGI. V dropped 6 bases and J dropped 2; count of bases not matched to a gene: 4. The CDR3 runs 14 residues.

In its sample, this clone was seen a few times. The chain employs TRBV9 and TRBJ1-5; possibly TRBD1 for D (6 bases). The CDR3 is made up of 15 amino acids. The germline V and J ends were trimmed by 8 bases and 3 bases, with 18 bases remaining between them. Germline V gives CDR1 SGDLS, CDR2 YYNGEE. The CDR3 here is CASLSQGQHNQPQHF. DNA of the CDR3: TGTGCCAGTCTTTCCCAAGGACAGCACAATCAGCCCCAGCATTTT.

CDR3 loop: CASSPHTSLPEQYF. The CDR3, as DNA: TGTGCCAGCAGTCCCCACACCTCTCTGCCCGAGCAGTACTTC. This sequence joins TRBV6-6 and TRBJ2-7; D gene uncertain. The germline V gene has CDR1 MNHNY and CDR2 SVGAGI (reference sequence). The V and J ends lost 5 bases and 6 bases respectively, with 17 bases between them. The CDR3 covers 14 residues.

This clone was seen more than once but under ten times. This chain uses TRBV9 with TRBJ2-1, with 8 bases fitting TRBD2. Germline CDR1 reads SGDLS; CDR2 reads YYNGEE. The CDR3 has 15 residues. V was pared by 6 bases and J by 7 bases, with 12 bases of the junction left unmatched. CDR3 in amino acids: CASTRAGGGINEQFF. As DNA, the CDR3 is TGTGCCAGCACACGGGCAGGCGGGGGGATAAATGAGCAGTTCTTC.

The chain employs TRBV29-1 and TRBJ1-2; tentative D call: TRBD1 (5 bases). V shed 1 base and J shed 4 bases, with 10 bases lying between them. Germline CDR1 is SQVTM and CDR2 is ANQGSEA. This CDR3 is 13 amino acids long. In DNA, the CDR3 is TGCAGCGTTGAAGGGGGCGGCATCTATGGCTACACCTTC. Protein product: CSVEGGGIYGYTF.

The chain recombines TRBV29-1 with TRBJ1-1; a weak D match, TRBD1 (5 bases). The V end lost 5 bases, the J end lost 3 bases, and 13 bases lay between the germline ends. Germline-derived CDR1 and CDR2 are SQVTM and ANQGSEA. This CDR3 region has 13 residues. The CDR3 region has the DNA TGCAGCGTTATTTCAGGGCCTGACACTGAAGCTTTCTTT. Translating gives CSVISGPDTEAFF. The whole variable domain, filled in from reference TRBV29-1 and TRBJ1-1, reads SAVISQKPSRDICQRGTSLTIQCQVDSQVTMMFWYRQQPGQSLTLIATANQGSEATYESGFVIDKFPISRPNLTFSTLTVSNMSPEDSSIYLCSVISGPDTEAFFGQGTRLTVV.

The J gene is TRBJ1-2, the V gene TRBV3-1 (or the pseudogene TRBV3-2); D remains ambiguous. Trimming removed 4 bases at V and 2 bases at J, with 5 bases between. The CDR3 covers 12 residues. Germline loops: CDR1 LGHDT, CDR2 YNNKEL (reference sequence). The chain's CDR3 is CASSLLNYGYTF. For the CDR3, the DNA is TGTGCCAGCAGCCTCTTAAACTATGGCTACACCTTC.

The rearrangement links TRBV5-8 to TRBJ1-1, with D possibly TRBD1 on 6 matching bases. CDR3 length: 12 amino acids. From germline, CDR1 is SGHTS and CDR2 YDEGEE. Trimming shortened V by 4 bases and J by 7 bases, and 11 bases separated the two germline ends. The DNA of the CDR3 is TGTGCCAGCAGCAGGGGAGGGGGTGAAGCTTTCTTT. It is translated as CASSRGGGEAFF.

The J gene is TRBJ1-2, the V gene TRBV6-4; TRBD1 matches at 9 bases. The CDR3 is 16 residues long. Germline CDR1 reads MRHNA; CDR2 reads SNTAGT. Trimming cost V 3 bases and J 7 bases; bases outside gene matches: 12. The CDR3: CASSETSTGGLSGYTF. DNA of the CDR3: TGTGCCAGCAGTGAGACGTCGACAGGGGGACTTAGTGGCTACACCTTC.

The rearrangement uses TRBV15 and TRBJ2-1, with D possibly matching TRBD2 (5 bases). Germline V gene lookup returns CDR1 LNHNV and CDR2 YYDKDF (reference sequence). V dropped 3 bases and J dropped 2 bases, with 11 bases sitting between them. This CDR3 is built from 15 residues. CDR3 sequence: CATSRGGFPYNEQFF. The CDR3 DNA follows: TGTGCCACCAGCAGGGGCGGGTTCCCCTACAATGAGCAGTTCTTC.

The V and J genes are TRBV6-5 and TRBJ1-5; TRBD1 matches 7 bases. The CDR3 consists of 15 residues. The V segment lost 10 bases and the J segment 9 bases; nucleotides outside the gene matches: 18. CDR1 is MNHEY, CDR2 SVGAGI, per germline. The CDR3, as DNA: TGTGCCACTTCCTTCGAGGGACAGTCCTCGAGGCCCCAGCATTTT. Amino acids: CATSFEGQSSRPQHF.

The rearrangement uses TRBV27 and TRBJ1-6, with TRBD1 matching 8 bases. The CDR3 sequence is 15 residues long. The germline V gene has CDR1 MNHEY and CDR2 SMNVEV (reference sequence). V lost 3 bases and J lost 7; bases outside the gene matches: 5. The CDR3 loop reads CASSFQGQVNSPLHF. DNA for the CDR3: TGTGCCAGCAGTTTTCAGGGACAGGTGAATTCACCCCTCCACTTT.

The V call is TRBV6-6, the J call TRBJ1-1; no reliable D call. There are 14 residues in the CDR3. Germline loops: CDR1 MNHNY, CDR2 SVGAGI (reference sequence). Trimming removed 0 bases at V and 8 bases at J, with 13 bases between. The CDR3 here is CASSYSGRPQEAFF. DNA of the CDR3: TGTGCCAGCAGTTACTCAGGCAGGCCACAGGAAGCTTTCTTT.

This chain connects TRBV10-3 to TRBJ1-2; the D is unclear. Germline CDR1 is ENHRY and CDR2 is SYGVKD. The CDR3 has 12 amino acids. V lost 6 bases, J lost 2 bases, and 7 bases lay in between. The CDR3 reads CAIRAQNYGYTF. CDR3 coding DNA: TGTGCCATCAGAGCACAGAACTATGGCTACACCTTC.